A selection of T cell receptor beta chains follows, all from one sample in a study of cytomegalovirus exposure and HLA in healthy donors. Libraries were prepared by immunoSEQ multiplex PCR; TCRdb keeps only in-frame clonotypes and omits some of them. In the table there are 150,000 to 200,000 clones, around 80% of which are singletons. Sequenced: PBMCs. These receptors were collected from a woman aged 18-29 years in good health and CMV-seropositive. Each CDR3 is given with its conserved first and last residue. Fields, in order: J gene, clone size, D gene, V gene, CDR3 protein, CDR3 DNA. A D gene is named only where the DNA matches it firmly. Where a row states a size, it is once, few, many or the class of an expanded clone; other rows omit it.

j_call: TRBJ2-5
clone_size: NA
d_call: TRBD2
v_call: TRBV4-2
cdr3_aa: CASSPLASGETQYF
cdr3_nt: TGTGCCAGCAGCCCCCTGGCTAGCGGGGAGACCCAGTACTTC

j_call: TRBJ2-2
clone_size: once
d_call: NA
v_call: TRBV7-3
cdr3_aa: CASSPDLTGLNTGELFF
cdr3_nt: TGTGCCAGCAGCCCTGACCTCACAGGCTTGAACACCGGGGAGCTGTTTTTT

j_call: TRBJ2-3
clone_size: few
d_call: TRBD2
v_call: TRBV7-9
cdr3_aa: CASSSSTSGGAWDTQYF
cdr3_nt: TGTGCCAGCAGCTCTTCGACTAGCGGGGGGGCGTGGGATACGCAGTATTTT

j_call: TRBJ2-7
clone_size: NA
d_call: NA
v_call: TRBV6-1
cdr3_aa: CASSETGIIYEQYF
cdr3_nt: TGTGCCAGCAGTGAAACAGGGATTATTTACGAGCAGTACTTC

j_call: TRBJ1-4
clone_size: once
d_call: NA
v_call: TRBV5-1
cdr3_aa: CASSLVTATNEKLFF
cdr3_nt: TGCGCCAGCAGCTTGGTTACAGCAACTAATGAAAAACTGTTTTTT

j_call: TRBJ1-1
clone_size: few
d_call: TRBD1
v_call: TRBV19
cdr3_aa: CASKQGGNEAFF
cdr3_nt: TGTGCCAGTAAACAGGGGGGGAATGAAGCTTTCTTT

j_call: TRBJ1-1
clone_size: NA
d_call: NA
v_call: TRBV6-5
cdr3_aa: CASSKHRDLNTEAFF
cdr3_nt: TGTGCCAGCAGTAAACACAGGGATTTGAACACTGAAGCTTTCTTT

j_call: TRBJ1-6
clone_size: NA
d_call: TRBD1
v_call: TRBV30
cdr3_aa: CAWSVQGGDSPLHF
cdr3_nt: TGTGCCTGGAGTGTACAGGGGGGGGATTCACCCCTCCACTTT

j_call: TRBJ2-1
clone_size: NA
d_call: TRBD2
v_call: TRBV4-1
cdr3_aa: CASSPLGLADNEQFF
cdr3_nt: TGCGCCAGCAGCCCTCTCGGACTAGCGGATAATGAGCAGTTCTTC

j_call: TRBJ1-1
clone_size: NA
d_call: NA
v_call: TRBV27
cdr3_aa: CASSSGYPLNTEAFF
cdr3_nt: TGTGCCAGCAGTTCGGGATACCCCCTGAACACTGAAGCTTTCTTT

j_call: TRBJ1-1
clone_size: NA
d_call: NA
v_call: TRBV29-1
cdr3_aa: CSVEVGEETEAFF
cdr3_nt: TGCAGCGTTGAAGTCGGGGAAGAAACTGAAGCTTTCTTT

j_call: TRBJ2-2
clone_size: NA
d_call: TRBD2
v_call: TRBV10-1
cdr3_aa: CASSKKRGNTGELFF
cdr3_nt: TGCGCCAGCAGTAAAAAGCGGGGGAACACCGGGGAGCTGTTTTTT

j_call: TRBJ2-3
clone_size: once
d_call: TRBD2
v_call: TRBV11-2
cdr3_aa: CASSPWTSGGYTQYF
cdr3_nt: TGTGCCAGCAGCCCGTGGACTAGCGGGGGGTATACGCAGTATTTT

j_call: TRBJ2-7
clone_size: few
d_call: NA
v_call: TRBV4-1
cdr3_aa: CASSQEGLQGKGEQYF
cdr3_nt: TGCGCCAGCAGCCAAGAAGGATTGCAGGGGAAGGGCGAGCAGTACTTC

j_call: TRBJ2-1
clone_size: NA
d_call: NA
v_call: TRBV9
cdr3_aa: CASSVGGRGGLNEQFF
cdr3_nt: TGTGCCAGCAGCGTAGGAGGAAGGGGGGGGCTCAATGAGCAGTTCTTC

j_call: TRBJ2-7
clone_size: NA
d_call: NA
v_call: TRBV5-5
cdr3_aa: CASSLEPQNLHEQYF
cdr3_nt: TGTGCCAGCAGCTTGGAGCCACAGAACCTACACGAGCAGTACTTC

j_call: TRBJ2-7
clone_size: NA
d_call: TRBD1
v_call: TRBV2
cdr3_aa: CASLPRQGRYEQYF
cdr3_nt: TGTGCCAGCCTCCCGAGACAGGGAAGGTACGAGCAGTACTTC

j_call: TRBJ2-3
clone_size: NA
d_call: TRBD1
v_call: TRBV6-1
cdr3_aa: CASSNRDRNTDTQYF
cdr3_nt: TGTGCCAGCAGTAATAGGGACAGGAATACAGATACGCAGTATTTT

j_call: TRBJ1-1
clone_size: NA
d_call: NA
v_call: TRBV19
cdr3_aa: CASSMRESAVNTEAFF
cdr3_nt: TGTGCCAGTAGTATGCGGGAGAGTGCTGTGAACACTGAAGCTTTCTTT

j_call: TRBJ1-2
clone_size: NA
d_call: TRBD1
v_call: TRBV7-8
cdr3_aa: CASSLVAGGGDGYTF
cdr3_nt: TGTGCCAGCAGCTTAGTCGCAGGGGGCGGAGATGGCTACACCTTC

j_call: TRBJ2-5
clone_size: NA
d_call: TRBD1
v_call: TRBV10-3
cdr3_aa: CAISEIEGARETQYF
cdr3_nt: TGTGCCATCAGTGAGATAGAGGGGGCGCGGGAGACCCAGTACTTC

j_call: TRBJ2-3
clone_size: NA
d_call: NA
v_call: TRBV5-5
cdr3_aa: CASSIEAFTDTQYF
cdr3_nt: TGTGCCAGCAGCATCGAAGCTTTCACAGATACGCAGTATTTT

j_call: TRBJ2-5
clone_size: NA
d_call: NA
v_call: TRBV5-4
cdr3_aa: CASSLAAGGETQYF
cdr3_nt: TGTGCCAGCAGCTTGGCGGCCGGAGGGGAGACCCAGTACTTC

j_call: TRBJ2-1
clone_size: NA
d_call: NA
v_call: TRBV11-3
cdr3_aa: CASSLGPSQTSEQFF
cdr3_nt: TGTGCCAGCAGCTTAGGGCCTTCACAGACCAGTGAGCAGTTCTTC

j_call: TRBJ1-5
clone_size: once
d_call: TRBD1
v_call: TRBV6-5
cdr3_aa: CASRRQGSNQPQHF
cdr3_nt: TGTGCCAGCAGGAGACAGGGGAGCAATCAGCCCCAGCATTTT

j_call: TRBJ1-6
clone_size: once
d_call: NA
v_call: TRBV6-1
cdr3_aa: CASSVRITSGFTGTFSTLHF
cdr3_nt: TGTGCCAGCAGTGTTCGGATAACAAGTGGGTTTACAGGGACCTTCTCTACCCTCCACTTT

j_call: TRBJ1-3
clone_size: NA
d_call: NA
v_call: TRBV7-9
cdr3_aa: CASSPLRRNSGNTIYF
cdr3_nt: TGTGCCAGCAGCCCCCTCCGCAGGAACTCTGGAAACACCATATATTTT

j_call: TRBJ2-7
clone_size: NA
d_call: NA
v_call: TRBV30
cdr3_aa: CAWSQNLFGQGDNEQYF
cdr3_nt: TGTGCCTGGAGTCAAAACCTCTTCGGGCAGGGTGACAACGAGCAGTACTTC

j_call: TRBJ1-4
clone_size: few
d_call: NA
v_call: TRBV11-3
cdr3_aa: CASSDRTEKLFF
cdr3_nt: TGTGCCAGCAGCGATAGAACTGAAAAACTGTTTTTT

j_call: TRBJ1-5
clone_size: NA
d_call: TRBD1
v_call: TRBV4-1
cdr3_aa: CASSQRTGGTSSNQPQHF
cdr3_nt: TGCGCCAGCAGCCAGAGGACAGGGGGAACTTCTAGCAATCAGCCCCAGCATTTT

j_call: TRBJ1-5
clone_size: few
d_call: NA
v_call: TRBV28
cdr3_aa: CASNRRSNQPQHF
cdr3_nt: TGTGCCAGCAATAGGAGAAGCAATCAGCCCCAGCATTTT

j_call: TRBJ2-5
clone_size: NA
d_call: TRBD2
v_call: TRBV5-4
cdr3_aa: CASNGGGGGETQYF
cdr3_nt: TGTGCCAGCAACGGGGGGGGAGGGGGGGAGACCCAGTACTTC

j_call: TRBJ1-5
clone_size: NA
d_call: NA
v_call: TRBV28
cdr3_aa: CASSLENQPQHF
cdr3_nt: TGTGCCAGCAGTTTGGAGAATCAGCCCCAGCATTTT

j_call: TRBJ1-2
clone_size: NA
d_call: NA
v_call: TRBV30
cdr3_aa: CAWSVLIYRRGTYGYTF
cdr3_nt: TGTGCCTGGAGTGTACTAATTTATCGCCGGGGGACCTATGGCTACACCTTC

j_call: TRBJ1-6
clone_size: NA
d_call: NA
v_call: TRBV5-6
cdr3_aa: CASSSSESPLHF
cdr3_nt: TGTGCCAGCAGCTCCTCCGAGTCACCCCTCCACTTT